This paragraph reports one TCR beta chain. This record belongs to a study of identical twins. The CDR3 is 12 amino acids. The V and J ends lost 7 bases and 0 bases respectively, with 9 bases between them. Looked up from germline, CDR1 is SQVTM and CDR2 is ANQGSEA. TCRdb processed the 5' RACE reads anew with MiXCR; each CDR3 protein has one entry. This table holds about 520,000 distinct CDR3 sequences, around 20% found once. These same records also appear under a second study, on T cells expressing NK-cell markers.

This TCR was sampled from a woman in her late teens or twenties in good health. The rearrangement links TRBV29-1 to TRBJ1-2, with D unclear. The source material was CD4+ T cells sorted from blood. The CDR3 nucleotides read TGCAGCGCCACGGATGCTAACTATGGCTACACCTTC. Translation gives CSATDANYGYTF. Filled out from reference TRBV29-1 and TRBJ1-2, the complete variable domain reads SAVISQKPSRDICQRGTSLTIQCQVDSQVTMMFWYRQQPGQSLTLIATANQGSEATYESGFVIDKFPISRPNLTFSTLTVSNMSPEDSSIYLCSATDANYGYTFGSGTRLTVV.